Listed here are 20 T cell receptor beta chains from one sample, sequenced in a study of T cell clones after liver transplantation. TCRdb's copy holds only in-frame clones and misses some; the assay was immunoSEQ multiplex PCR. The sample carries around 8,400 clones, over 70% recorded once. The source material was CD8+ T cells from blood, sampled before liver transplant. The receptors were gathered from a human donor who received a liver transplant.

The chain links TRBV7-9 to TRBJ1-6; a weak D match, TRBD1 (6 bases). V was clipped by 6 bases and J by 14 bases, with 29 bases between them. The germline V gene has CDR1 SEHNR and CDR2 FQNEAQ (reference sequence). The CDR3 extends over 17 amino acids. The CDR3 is CASSPKAPGPEGVTLHF. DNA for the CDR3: TGTGCCAGCAGTCCGAAAGCCCCGGGGCCCGAGGGGGTCACCCTCCACTTT.

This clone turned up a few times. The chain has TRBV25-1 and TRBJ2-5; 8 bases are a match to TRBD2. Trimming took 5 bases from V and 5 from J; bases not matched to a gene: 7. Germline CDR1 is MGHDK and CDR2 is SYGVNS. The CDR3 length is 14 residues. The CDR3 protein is CASSLRGGEETQYF. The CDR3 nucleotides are TGTGCCAGCAGTTTACGGGGGGGCGAGGAGACCCAGTACTTC.

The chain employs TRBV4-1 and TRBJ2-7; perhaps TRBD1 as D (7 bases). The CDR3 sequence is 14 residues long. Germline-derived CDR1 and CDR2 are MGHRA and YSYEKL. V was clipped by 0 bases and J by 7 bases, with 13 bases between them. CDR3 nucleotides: TGCGCCAGCAGCCAAGAGGAGGGGGCGGGGGAGCAGTACTTC. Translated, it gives CASSQEEGAGEQYF.

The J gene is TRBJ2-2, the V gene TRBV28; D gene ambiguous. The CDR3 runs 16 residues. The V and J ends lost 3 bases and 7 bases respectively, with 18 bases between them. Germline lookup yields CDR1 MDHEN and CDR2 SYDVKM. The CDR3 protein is CASSFFGQTYDGELFF. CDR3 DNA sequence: TGTGCCAGCAGTTTCTTTGGGCAGACGTACGACGGGGAGCTGTTTTTT.

CDR3 coding DNA: TGTGCCAGCAGCTACGGACAGGGTGTCACCGGGGAGCTGTTTTTT. Translation: CASSYGQGVTGELFF. This rearrangement joins TRBV5-8 to TRBJ2-2; 8 bases align to TRBD1. Germline V gene data show CDR1 as SGHTS and CDR2 as YDEGEE. The CDR3 spans 15 residues. V shed 3 bases, J shed 4 bases, and the junction held 5 bases outside the gene matches.

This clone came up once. The CDR3 region is CAIVVGANEKLFF. The CDR3 DNA reads as TGTGCCATAGTGGTAGGGGCTAATGAAAAACTGTTTTTT. V gene TRBV21-1 combines with J gene TRBJ1-4; TRBD1, the D gene given by the table, was not confirmed from the DNA. TRBV21-1 is reported as a pseudogene. The length of the CDR3 is 13 residues.

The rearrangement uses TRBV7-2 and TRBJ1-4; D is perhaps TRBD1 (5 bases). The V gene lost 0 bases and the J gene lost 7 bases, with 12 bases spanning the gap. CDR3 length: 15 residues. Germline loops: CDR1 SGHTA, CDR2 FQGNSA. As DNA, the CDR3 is TGTGCCAGCAGCTTAGCCGGGGGAGTATCTGAAAAACTGTTTTTT. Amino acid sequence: CASSLAGGVSEKLFF.

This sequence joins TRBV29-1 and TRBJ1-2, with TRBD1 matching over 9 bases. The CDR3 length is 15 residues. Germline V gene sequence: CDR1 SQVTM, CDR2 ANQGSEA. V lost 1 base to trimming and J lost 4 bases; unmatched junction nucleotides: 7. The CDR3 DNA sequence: TGCAGCGTTGAAGCTAGGACAGGGGTAGGCTATGGCTACACCTTC. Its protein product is CSVEARTGVGYGYTF.

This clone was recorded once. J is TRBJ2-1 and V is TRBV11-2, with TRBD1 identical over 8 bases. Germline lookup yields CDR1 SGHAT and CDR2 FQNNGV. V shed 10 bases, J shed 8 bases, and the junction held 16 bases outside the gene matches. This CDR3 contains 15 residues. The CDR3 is CAILAPGQVTYEQFF. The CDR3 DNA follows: TGTGCCATCCTCGCCCCGGGACAGGTAACCTATGAGCAGTTCTTC. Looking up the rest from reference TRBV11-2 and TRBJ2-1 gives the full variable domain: EAGVAQSPRYKIIEKRQSVAFWCNPISGHATLYWYQQILGQGPKLLIQFQNNGVVDDSQLPKDRFSAERLKGVDSTLKIQPAKLEDSAVYLCAILAPGQVTYEQFFGPGTRLTVL.

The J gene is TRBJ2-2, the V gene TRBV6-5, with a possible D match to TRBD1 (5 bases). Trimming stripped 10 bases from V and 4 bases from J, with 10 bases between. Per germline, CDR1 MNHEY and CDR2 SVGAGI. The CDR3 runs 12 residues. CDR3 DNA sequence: TGTGCCATTCAGGGATCCACCGGGGAGCTGTTTTTT. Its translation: CAIQGSTGELFF.

The DNA for the CDR3 is TGTGCCAGCAGTGAAGTGGGACAGGCCAACTATGGCTACACCTTC. Residues: CASSEVGQANYGYTF. The V and J genes are TRBV6-1 and TRBJ1-2; TRBD1 aligns across 8 bases. This CDR3 is built from 15 residues. Trimming at V came to 1 base and at J to 2 bases, leaving 3 bases not matched to a gene. CDR1 is MNHNS and CDR2 is SASEGT in the germline V gene.

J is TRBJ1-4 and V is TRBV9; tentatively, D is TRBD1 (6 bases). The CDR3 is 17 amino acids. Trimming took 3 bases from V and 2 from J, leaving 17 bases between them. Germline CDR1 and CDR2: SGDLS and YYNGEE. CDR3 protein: CASSATPGGHTNEKLFF. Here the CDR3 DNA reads TGTGCCAGCAGCGCCACTCCTGGGGGACATACTAATGAAAAACTGTTTTTT. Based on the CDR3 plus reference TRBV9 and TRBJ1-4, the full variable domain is DSGVTQTPKHLITATGQRVTLRCSPRSGDLSVYWYQQSLDQGLQFLIQYYNGEERAKGNILERFSAQQFPDLHSELNLSSLELGDSALYFCASSATPGGHTNEKLFFGSGTQLSVL.

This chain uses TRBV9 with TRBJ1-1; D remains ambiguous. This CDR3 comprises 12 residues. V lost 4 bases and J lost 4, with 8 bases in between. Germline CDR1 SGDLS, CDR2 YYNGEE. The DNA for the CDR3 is TGTGCCAGCAGCATTACAGCCACTGAAGCTTTCTTT. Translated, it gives CASSITATEAFF.

The DNA for the CDR3 is TGTGCCAGCAGTCCGTTCTACCCCCCAGGGGGTAGCTCCTACAATGAGCAGTTCTTC. This codes for CASSPFYPPGGSSYNEQFF. This chain links TRBV27 with TRBJ2-1; 7 nucleotides line up with TRBD1. This CDR3 is 19 amino acids long. Unmatched junction bases numbered 16, after V lost 5 bases and J lost 0 bases. Germline CDR1 is MNHEY and CDR2 is SMNVEV (reference sequence).

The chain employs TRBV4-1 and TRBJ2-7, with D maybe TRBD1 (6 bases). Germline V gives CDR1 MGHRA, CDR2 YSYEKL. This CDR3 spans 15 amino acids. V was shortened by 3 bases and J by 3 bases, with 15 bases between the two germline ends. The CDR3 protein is CASSHPGTSLYEQYF. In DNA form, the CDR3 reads TGCGCCAGCAGCCACCCCGGGACAAGCCTCTACGAGCAGTACTTC.

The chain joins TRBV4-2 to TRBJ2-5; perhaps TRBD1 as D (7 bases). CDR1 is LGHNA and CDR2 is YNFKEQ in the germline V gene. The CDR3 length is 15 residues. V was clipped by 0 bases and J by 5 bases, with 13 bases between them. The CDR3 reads CASSQEEGAQETQYF. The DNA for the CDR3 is TGTGCCAGCAGCCAAGAGGAGGGGGCCCAGGAGACCCAGTACTTC.

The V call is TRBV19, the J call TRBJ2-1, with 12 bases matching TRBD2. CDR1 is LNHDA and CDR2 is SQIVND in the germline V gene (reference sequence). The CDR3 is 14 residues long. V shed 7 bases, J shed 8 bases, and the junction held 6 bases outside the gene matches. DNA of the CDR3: TGTGCCAGTAATCTAGCGGGGGGGCCCCATGAGCAGTTCTTC. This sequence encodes CASNLAGGPHEQFF.

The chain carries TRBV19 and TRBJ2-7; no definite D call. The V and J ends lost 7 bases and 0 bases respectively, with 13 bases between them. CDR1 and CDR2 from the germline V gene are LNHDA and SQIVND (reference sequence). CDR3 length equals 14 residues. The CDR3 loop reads CASTLASSSYEQYF. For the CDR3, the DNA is TGTGCCAGTACCCTCGCCTCTAGCTCCTACGAGCAGTACTTC. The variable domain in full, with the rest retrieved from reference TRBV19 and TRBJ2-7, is DGGITQSPKYLFRKEGQNVTLSCEQNLNHDAMYWYRQDPGQGLRLIYYSQIVNDFQKGDIAEGYSVSREKKESFPLTVTSAQKNPTAFYLCASTLASSSYEQYFGPGTRLTVT.

CDR3 residues: CAIRLAGGGDEQFF. For the CDR3, the DNA is TGTGCCATCAGATTAGCGGGGGGCGGTGATGAGCAGTTCTTC. The V call is TRBV10-3, the J call TRBJ2-1; 10 bases match TRBD2. From germline, CDR1 is ENHRY and CDR2 SYGVKD. Trimming at V came to 6 bases and at J to 8 bases, leaving 7 bases not matched to a gene. This CDR3 is built from 14 residues.

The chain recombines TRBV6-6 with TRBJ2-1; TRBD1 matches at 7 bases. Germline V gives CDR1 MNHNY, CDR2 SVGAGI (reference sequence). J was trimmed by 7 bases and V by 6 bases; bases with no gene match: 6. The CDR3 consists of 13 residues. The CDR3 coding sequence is TGTGCCAGCAGCTCCGGGACAGTTAATGAGCAGTTCTTC. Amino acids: CASSSGTVNEQFF.